This passage covers 18 T cell receptor beta chains from one sample sequenced in a study of beta chain features in type 1 diabetes. The entirety of the isolated RNA underwent reverse transcription, so expressed TCRB transcripts were sequenced. Here immunoSEQ multiplex PCR was the method, and the copy in TCRdb shows in-frame clones only, minus some. The data hold hundreds of thousands of clones, with 14% observed a single time. Sequencing was done on a sample of central memory CD4+ T cells from blood. Source of these receptors: a man aged 25 to 40 in good health.

This clone was recorded a few times. The gene calls are TRBV6-5 and TRBJ1-2, with no clear D. V shed 5 bases and J shed 4 bases, with 11 bases lying between them. The germline gives CDR1 MNHEY, CDR2 SVGAGI. CDR3 length equals 13 residues. Written as DNA, the CDR3 is TGTGCCAGCAGTGTCGGACCTCTCTATGGCTACACCTTC. Amino acids: CASSVGPLYGYTF.

V gene TRBV5-1 combines with J gene TRBJ2-3, with 8 nucleotides matching TRBD1. This CDR3 has 18 residues. J gave up 1 base and V 4 bases, and 14 bases lay outside the gene matches. In germline, CDR1 is SGHRS, CDR2 YFSETQ. CDR3 coding DNA: TGCGCCAGCAGCCCAGGGCAGGGGGCAATAGCGGGCACAGATACGCAGTATTTT. Amino acid sequence: CASSPGQGAIAGTDTQYF.

The chain has TRBV11-3 and TRBJ2-3; D may match TRBD1 or TRBD2 (5 bases each). Germline V gives CDR1 SGHNT, CDR2 YENEEA. V was cut by 1 base and J by 1 base, with 15 bases left in between. The CDR3 contains 17 residues. CDR3 sequence: CASSLAIPGPRTDTQYF. The CDR3 DNA sequence: TGTGCCAGCAGCTTAGCGATTCCGGGACCCCGCACAGATACGCAGTATTTT.

The chain employs TRBV7-2 and TRBJ2-7, with TRBD1 as a possible D gene (5 bases). V was clipped by 8 bases and J by 3 bases, with 17 bases between them. This CDR3 has 14 residues. In germline, CDR1 is SGHTA, CDR2 FQGNSA. The CDR3 is CASATPRTHYEQYF. CDR3 nucleotides: TGTGCCAGCGCGACCCCCCGGACACACTACGAGCAGTACTTC.

This chain links TRBV7-7 with TRBJ2-2, with unresolved D. The CDR3 has 14 residues. Trimming shortened V by 2 bases and J by 6 bases, and 10 bases separated the two germline ends. Germline CDR1 SSHAT, CDR2 FNYEAQ (reference sequence). CDR3 coding DNA: TGTGCCAGCAGCTTAAGACCAAGCGCCGGGGAGCTGTTTTTT. Its protein product is CASSLRPSAGELFF.

This clone was detected only a few times. This chain connects TRBV5-4 to TRBJ1-1; no reliable D call. The CDR3 has 16 amino acids. Trimming left V 5 bases short and J 4 bases short, with 21 bases between. The V gene's germline CDR1 is SGHNT and CDR2 YYREEE (reference sequence). The CDR3 spells CASSFAGSRRITEAFF. The CDR3 nucleotides read TGTGCCAGCAGTTTCGCTGGGTCCAGGAGGATCACTGAAGCTTTCTTT.

The V call is TRBV19, the J call TRBJ1-1; D ambiguous. V was shortened by 6 bases and J by 1 base, with 12 bases between the two germline ends. Germline V gene sequence: CDR1 LNHDA, CDR2 SQIVND (reference sequence). The CDR3 runs to 14 residues. The CDR3 region is CASSRPLGNTEAFF. The CDR3 coding sequence is TGTGCCAGTAGCCGTCCGTTGGGGAACACTGAAGCTTTCTTT.

This clone has a handful of counts. The chain links TRBV29-1 to TRBJ1-1; 8 nucleotides agree with TRBD1. This CDR3 is 14 amino acids long. Trimming cost V 7 bases and J 4 bases; bases outside gene matches: 11. CDR1 is SQVTM, CDR2 ANQGSEA, per germline. Written as DNA, the CDR3 is TGCAGCGCCGGATCCAGGGGGCGCGGCACTGAAGCTTTCTTT. It specifies CSAGSRGRGTEAFF.

V gene TRBV7-2 combines with J gene TRBJ2-5; no clear D gene. There are 13 residues in the CDR3. V lost 3 bases to trimming and J lost 5 bases, with 10 bases between them. Germline CDR1 SGHTA, CDR2 FQGNSA. CDR3 nucleotide sequence: TGTGCCAGCAGCTTTGTACGGACCGAGACCCAGTACTTC. Translated, it gives CASSFVRTETQYF.

This clone was found many times. The J gene is TRBJ2-1, the V gene TRBV19, with TRBD2 as a possible D gene (5 bases). Trimming shortened V by 0 bases and J by 2 bases, and 8 bases separated the two germline ends. CDR3 size: 15 residues. CDR1 and CDR2 (germline): LNHDA, SQIVND (reference sequence). For the CDR3, the DNA is TGTGCCAGTAGTATAGAGAGAGCGGCCTACAATGAGCAGTTCTTC. Amino acid sequence: CASSIERAAYNEQFF.

This clone was recorded a few times. This rearrangement joins TRBV4-1 to TRBJ1-1; no definite D call. V shed 5 bases and J shed 0 bases, with 7 bases lying between them. The germline V gene encodes CDR1 MGHRA and CDR2 YSYEKL. The CDR3 totals 13 residues. As DNA, the CDR3 is TGCGCCAGCAGCGCCCAAATGAACACTGAAGCTTTCTTT. Its protein is CASSAQMNTEAFF.

This clone was observed a few times. This chain links TRBV5-8 with TRBJ1-1; D remains ambiguous. V gave up 4 bases and J gave up 4 bases, with 17 bases separating them. Per germline, CDR1 SGHTS and CDR2 YDEGEE. The CDR3 extends over 15 amino acids. The CDR3 DNA sequence: TGTGCCAGCAGCCCCAGGACTGGGCTCGGCACTGAAGCTTTCTTT. It translates to CASSPRTGLGTEAFF.

This clone was counted only a few times. The chain is built from TRBV6-1 and TRBJ1-1, with TRBD1 as a possible D gene (6 bases). Looked up from germline, CDR1 is MNHNS and CDR2 is SASEGT. There are 13 residues in the CDR3. V lost 7 bases and J lost 1, with 10 bases in between. CDR3 coding DNA: TGTGCCAGCAAGGGACATCCGAACACTGAAGCTTTCTTT. It codes for CASKGHPNTEAFF.

There are a few counts of this clone. The genes are TRBV6-5 and TRBJ1-2, with 8 positions matching TRBD1. Per germline, CDR1 MNHEY and CDR2 SVGAGI. Losses at the gene ends were 5 bases for V and 3 bases for J; bases not matched to a gene: 2. The length of the CDR3 is 13 residues. CDR3 in DNA: TGTGCCAGCAGTATGACAGGGGACTATGGCTACACCTTC. This codes for CASSMTGDYGYTF.

The rearrangement joins TRBV29-1 to TRBJ2-2; the D gene is possibly TRBD1 (6 bases). Per the germline V gene, CDR1 is SQVTM and CDR2 is ANQGSEA. The CDR3 has 12 residues. CDR3 bases: TGCAGTTACAGGGAGAACACCGGGGAGCTGTTTTTT. Encoded protein: CSYRENTGELFF.

The chain carries TRBV5-6 and TRBJ2-7, with a tentative D call TRBD1 (6 bases). The germline V and J ends were trimmed by 4 bases and 3 bases, with 8 bases remaining between them. The V gene's germline CDR1 is SGHDT and CDR2 YYEEEE. This CDR3 has 12 residues. The CDR3 sequence is CASSIQGYEQYF. CDR3 nucleotides: TGTGCCAGCAGCATACAGGGCTACGAGCAGTACTTC.

V usage is TRBV5-8 and J usage is TRBJ2-7; D unresolved. CDR3 length: 13 amino acids. The germline CDR1 and CDR2 sequences are SGHTS and YDEGEE. V lost 2 bases to trimming and J lost 0 bases, with 6 bases between them. CDR3 protein: CASSLTVSYEQYV. CDR3 nucleotide sequence: TGTGCCAGCAGCTTAACAGTCTCCTACGAGCAGTACGTC.

This clone showed up just a few times. The chain has TRBV19 and TRBJ1-5; the D gene is possibly TRBD1 (5 bases). V was pared by 5 bases and J by 3 bases, with 11 bases between. The CDR3 sequence is 14 residues long. Per germline, CDR1 LNHDA and CDR2 SQIVND (reference sequence). CDR3 in DNA: TGTGCCAGTAGTCAAGGGGCCTCCAATCAGCCCCAGCATTTT. The encoded protein is CASSQGASNQPQHF.